Each of the 8 T cell receptor beta chains below was sequenced from the same sample in a study of identifying expanded T cells in peripheral blood. TCRdb's table, derived via immunoSEQ multiplex PCR, lists solely in-frame clones and lacks some. The data hold about 100,000 clones, with approximately 89% observed a single time. Sequenced: blood. Receptors were obtained from a person aged 18 to 70 in good health.

This clone was recorded a few times. This chain links TRBV15 with TRBJ1-2, with TRBD1 as a possible D gene (6 bases). This CDR3 has 14 residues. Germline V gene lookup returns CDR1 LNHNV and CDR2 YYDKDF (reference sequence). Trimming removed 0 bases from V and 5 bases from J, with 10 bases in between. Here the CDR3 reads CATSRDRGGYGYTF. As DNA, the CDR3 is TGTGCCACCAGCAGAGACAGGGGCGGGTATGGCTACACCTTC.

The V and J genes are TRBV19 and TRBJ2-1, with a weak D call TRBD2 (5 bases). Germline loops: CDR1 LNHDA, CDR2 SQIVND (reference sequence). V was pared by 0 bases and J by 1 base, with 7 bases between. The CDR3 runs 15 residues. CDR3 residues: CASSIDGISYNEQFF. CDR3 nucleotide sequence: TGTGCCAGTAGTATAGACGGGATTTCCTACAATGAGCAGTTCTTC.

The V call is TRBV6-1, the J call TRBJ2-1; no clear D. With 4 bases removed from V and 9 bases from J, the gap between germline ends came to 7 bases. This CDR3 comprises 11 residues. Looked up from germline, CDR1 is MNHNS and CDR2 is SASEGT. The CDR3 loop is CASSGAVEQFF. DNA of the CDR3: TGTGCCAGCAGTGGGGCCGTTGAGCAGTTCTTC.

This chain connects TRBV25-1 to TRBJ2-5; 8 nucleotides line up with TRBD1. CDR3 size: 15 residues. The germline gives CDR1 MGHDK, CDR2 SYGVNS. The junction had 11 bases not matched to a gene; V was cut back by 4 bases and J by 7 bases. The chain's CDR3 is CASSGTTGAGRTQYF. CDR3 DNA: TGTGCCAGCAGTGGTACGACAGGGGCCGGGAGGACCCAGTACTTC.

The V gene is TRBV5-6, the J gene TRBJ1-5, with 7 nucleotides matching TRBD1. Germline values: CDR1 SGHDT, CDR2 YYEEEE. V lost 1 base, J lost 5 bases, and 12 bases stayed unmatched. The CDR3 covers 17 residues. The CDR3 nucleotides are TGTGCCAGCAGCTTGTTTACCCGACAGGGAGGTGATCAGCCCCAGCATTTT. Its protein product is CASSLFTRQGGDQPQHF.

The V gene is TRBV19, the J gene TRBJ1-4, with 7 bases that match TRBD1. Germline CDR1 LNHDA, CDR2 SQIVND (reference sequence). The CDR3 covers 15 residues. Unmatched junction bases numbered 8, after V lost 7 bases and J lost 3 bases. The CDR3 nucleotides read TGTGCCAGTAAAGACAGGGAGTTTTCTAATGAAAAACTGTTTTTT. Amino acids: CASKDREFSNEKLFF.

V usage is TRBV7-9 and J usage is TRBJ1-1; D not resolved. Trimming stripped 5 bases from V and 1 base from J, with 14 bases between. This CDR3 has 15 amino acids. Germline V gene data show CDR1 as SEHNR and CDR2 as FQNEAQ (reference sequence). In DNA form, the CDR3 reads TGTGCCAGCAGCCCTTTCGCTTTTTCGAACACTGAAGCTTTCTTT. It specifies CASSPFAFSNTEAFF.

This clone was seen a few times. V gene TRBV25-1 combines with J gene TRBJ1-1; 9 nucleotides align to TRBD1. Trimming cost V 8 bases and J 2 bases; bases outside gene matches: 9. This CDR3 has 15 amino acids. CDR1 and CDR2 from the germline V gene are MGHDK and SYGVNS. The CDR3 DNA sequence: TGTGCCAGCTCCCGGGGGACAGGGCGAAACACTGAAGCTTTCTTT. It is translated as CASSRGTGRNTEAFF.